What follows are 21 T cell receptor beta chains derived from one specimen sequenced in a study of CD8+ T cells in alopecia areata. After pooling, cutaneous lymph node cells were sorted with CD4, CD8alpha, NKG2D, NKG2ACE and other markers. Extracted RNA was reverse transcribed into cDNA, the sequencing template. Clones were sequenced by immunoSEQ multiplex PCR, and TCRdb holds only the in-frame ones, with some missing. The sample contains about 270,000 clones, none of them singletons. Sequencing input: CD4+ T cells sorted from a lymph node. These receptors were taken from a C3H/HeJ mouse with alopecia areata. The MHC haplotype of the strain is H2-k.

This clone occurred many times. Gene labels here are mouse ones. The read halts 4 residues ahead of the CDR3 end, with the missing end drawn from the germline J gene. This specimen includes other DNA sequences encoding the same CDR3. The rearrangement links TRBV1 to TRBJ2-3; 11 bases fit TRBD1. The CDR3 runs 15 residues. CDR1 and CDR2 (germline): NSQYPW, LRSPGD (reference sequence). Trimming at V came to 3 bases and at J to 3 bases, leaving 2 bases not matched to a gene. CDR3 in amino acids: CTCSAGTGGAETLYF. The DNA read from the CDR3 is TGCACCTGCAGTGCCGGGACAGGGGGAGCAGAA.

This clone showed up just a few times. Gene names and germline match the mouse. The read falls 4 residues short of the CDR3 end, and the missing part is taken from the germline J gene. The chain is built from TRBV5 and TRBJ2-1, with D possibly TRBD2 on 5 matching bases. The V gene's germline CDR1 is LGHNA and CDR2 YNLKQL (reference sequence). With 2 bases removed from V and 1 base from J, the gap between germline ends came to 6 bases. The CDR3 spans 14 residues. The CDR3 loop is CASSQLGNYAEQFF. The CDR3 bases that were read are TGTGCCAGCAGCCAATTGGGGAACTATGCT.

This clone has more than one count but fewer than ten. Mouse gene names and germline throughout. The CDR3 end lies 4 residues beyond the end of the read and is filled in from the germline J gene. This CDR3 is also generated by other DNA sequences in the sample. V and J are TRBV13-3 and TRBJ1-2; the D is unclear. The CDR3 spans 11 residues. Germline values: CDR1 NNHDY, CDR2 SYVADS. CDR3 amino acids: CASSDASDYTF. Partial CDR3 DNA: TGTGCCAGCAGTGATGCCAGC.

This clone was detected only a few times. The germline and genes are mouse ones. The CDR3 extends 4 residues past the end of the read, so its final part is completed from the germline J gene. The chain has TRBV1 and TRBJ2-5, with D possibly TRBD2 on 6 matching bases. The CDR3 length is 15 residues. The germline gives CDR1 NSQYPW, CDR2 LRSPGD (reference sequence). V was shortened by 1 base and J by 2 bases, with 10 bases between the two germline ends. CDR3 bases read: TGCACCTGCAGTGCAGCTGGGGCGGCCCAAGAC. Translation: CTCSAAGAAQD. The whole CDR3 sequence reads CTCSAAGAAQDTQYF.

Concerning this clone itself: Mouse names are used for the genes. The read falls 4 residues short of the CDR3 end, and the missing part is taken from the germline J gene. The chain links TRBV13-3 to TRBJ2-7; the match to TRBD2 covers 12 bases. J gave up 0 bases and V 3 bases, and 4 bases lay outside the gene matches. The CDR3 is made up of 16 amino acids. Germline V gene sequence: CDR1 NNHDY, CDR2 SYVADS. The CDR3 DNA, read in part, is TGTGCCAGCAGTGCCCTGGGACTGGGGGGCTCCTAT. Protein: CASSALGLGGSY. In full, the CDR3 reads CASSALGLGGSYEQYF.

Only a few counts were recorded for this clone. The gene symbols are mouse symbols. The read gets to within 4 residues of the CDR3 end, and the germline J gene fills in the rest. The chain couples TRBV13-3 to TRBJ2-7, with a tentative D call TRBD2 (5 bases). Germline V gives CDR1 NNHDY, CDR2 SYVADS. V lost 2 bases to trimming and J lost 0 bases, with 9 bases between them. The CDR3 length is 14 residues. The CDR3 here is CASSEGWDSYEQYF. The DNA read from the CDR3 is TGTGCCAGCAGTGAAGGCTGGGACTCCTAT.

On this clone: The gene names given are mouse names. The sequence runs out 4 residues before the end of the CDR3; the remainder is reconstructed from the germline J gene. V is TRBV13-2 and J is TRBJ2-2; 9 bases are shared with TRBD1. The CDR3 length is 15 residues. From germline, CDR1 is NNHNN and CDR2 SYGAGS (reference sequence). V trimming: 3 bases; J trimming: 4 bases; junction bases outside the gene matches: 4. The CDR3 protein is CASGVGQGATGQLYF. The part of the CDR3 DNA that was read is TGTGCCAGCGGTGTGGGACAGGGAGCCACCGGG.

This clone has at least ten counts. Gene names follow the mouse nomenclature. The sequence runs out 3 residues before the end of the CDR3; the remainder is reconstructed from the germline J gene. J is TRBJ1-6 and V is TRBV19, with D maybe TRBD1 (5 bases). TRBJ1-6 is known as an ORF, though its function is uncertain. There are 15 residues in the CDR3. Deletions cut 1 base from V and 6 bases from J, with 11 bases between. CDR1 and CDR2 (germline): FNHDT, SITEND (reference sequence). CDR3 residues: CASSIRQGFNSPLYF. The part of the CDR3 DNA that was read is TGTGCCAGCAGTATACGCCAGGGCTTTAATTCGCCC.

Concerning this clone itself: The listed genes are named as in mouse. CDR3 region: CTCSADSSANTEVFF. Incomplete CDR3 DNA: TGCACCTGCAGTGCAGATAGCAGTGCAAACACA. The rearrangement joins TRBV1 to TRBJ1-1; D is uncertain. The CDR3 end falls 4 residues outside the read, so it is completed with the germline J gene. Trimming took off 0 bases at V and 0 bases at J, with 8 bases between the two ends. The CDR3 is 15 residues long. Germline V gene sequence: CDR1 NSQYPW, CDR2 LRSPGD (reference sequence).

This clone was seen only a few times. Gene names and germline match the mouse. CDR3 in amino acids: CASRTFNTGQLYF. CDR3 DNA, as far as it was read: TGTGCCAGCAGGACTTTTAACACCGGG. The rearrangement uses TRBV19 and TRBJ2-2; no definite D call. The sequence runs out 4 residues before the end of the CDR3; the remainder is reconstructed from the germline J gene. The CDR3 loop spans 13 amino acids. CDR1 is FNHDT, CDR2 SITEND, per germline (reference sequence). The V end was cut by 5 bases, the J end by 2 bases, with 7 bases between.

This clone was counted only a few times. Gene names are mouse gene names. Incomplete CDR3 DNA: TGTGCCAGCAGGGACAGGGGGCAAGGTGCAGAA. Translation gives CASRDRGQGAE. From start to end, the CDR3 is CASRDRGQGAETLYF. V is TRBV13-3 and J is TRBJ2-3, with 11 nucleotides matching TRBD1. The observed sequence ends 4 residues before the CDR3 terminus, with the missing tail filled in from the germline J gene. The germline CDR1 and CDR2 sequences are NNHDY and SYVADS. The trim removed 5 bases at V and 1 base at J, leaving 3 bases unmatched. The CDR3 totals 15 residues.

In regard to this clone: The gene names given are mouse names. The read terminates 4 residues before the CDR3 end, so the remaining end is supplied by the germline J gene. V gene TRBV5 combines with J gene TRBJ1-1; tentative D call: TRBD1 (6 bases). The germline gives CDR1 LGHNA, CDR2 YNLKQL (reference sequence). V was shortened by 0 bases and J by 1 base, with 9 bases between the two germline ends. There are 15 residues in the CDR3. The CDR3 loop reads CASSQERGANTEVFF. The DNA read from the CDR3 is TGTGCCAGCAGCCAAGAACGGGGGGCGAACACA.

Comment on this clone: Germline and genes: mouse. The read stops 3 residues short of the end of the CDR3; the missing end is completed from the germline J gene. The chain combines TRBV5 with TRBJ1-6; 8 bases match TRBD1. TRBJ1-6 is labeled an ORF, and its function is uncertain. The length of the CDR3 is 18 residues. V dropped 0 bases and J dropped 3; count of bases not matched to a gene: 7. From germline, CDR1 is LGHNA and CDR2 YNLKQL (reference sequence). The CDR3 DNA, read in part, is TGTGCCAGCAGCCAAGATCACAACAGGGGGTTCTATAATTCGCCC. Translating it yields CASSQDHNRGFYNSP. The complete CDR3 sequence is CASSQDHNRGFYNSPLYF.

In this sample, this clone turned up a few times. Gene names refer to mouse genes. The read terminates 4 residues before the CDR3 end, so the remaining end is supplied by the germline J gene. The V and J genes are TRBV13-1 and TRBJ1-2; TRBD1 is a possible D gene (6 bases). Looked up from germline, CDR1 is NSHNY and CDR2 is SYGAGN. This CDR3 has 14 amino acids. Between the trimmed V and J ends, which lost 4 bases and 0 bases, there was a span of 10 bases. The CDR3 sequence is CASSWDISNSDYTF. The sequenced part of the CDR3 DNA is TGTGCCAGCAGTTGGGACATCTCAAACTCC.

Concerning this clone itself: The gene names here belong to mouse. The CDR3 goes on 4 residues after the read ends, and that part is filled in from the germline J gene. The chain combines TRBV13-3 with TRBJ2-3; 11 positions agree with TRBD2. CDR1 and CDR2 from the germline V gene are NNHDY and SYVADS. CDR3 length: 13 residues. The CDR3 reads CASKGLGVETLYF. The sequenced CDR3 bases are TGTGCCAGCAAGGGACTGGGGGTAGAA.

This clone was detected only a few times. Any gene name here is a mouse gene name. The sequence runs out 4 residues before the end of the CDR3; the remainder is reconstructed from the germline J gene. V usage is TRBV19 and J usage is TRBJ2-1, with 7 bases that match TRBD2. The CDR3 totals 12 residues. Losses at the gene ends were 4 bases for V and 6 bases for J; bases not matched to a gene: 1. Germline V gene lookup returns CDR1 FNHDT and CDR2 SITEND (reference sequence). Incomplete CDR3 DNA: TGTGCCAGCAGTGGGGGGGGTGCT. Translation: CASSGGGA. The CDR3 in its entirety is CASSGGGAEQFF.

Notes on this clone: Mouse germline and gene names are used. The read ends 4 residues before the CDR3 terminus; that terminus is restored from the germline J gene. The chain couples TRBV13-3 to TRBJ1-2, with TRBD1 matching over 9 bases. This CDR3 spans 15 amino acids. CDR1 is NNHDY, CDR2 SYVADS, per germline. V shed 4 bases and J 1 base; nucleotides not matched to a gene: 5. Incomplete CDR3 DNA: TGTGCCAGCAGTCCGGGGACAGGGTTAAACTCC. This sequence encodes CASSPGTGLNS. The CDR3 reads in full as CASSPGTGLNSDYTF.

This clone appeared many times. Gene names refer to mouse genes. The CDR3 end lies 4 residues beyond the end of the read and is filled in from the germline J gene. This chain joins TRBV17 and TRBJ1-1; possible D gene TRBD1, 6 bases. Deletions cut 3 bases from V and 0 bases from J, with 11 bases between. There are 15 residues in the CDR3. The V gene's germline CDR1 is MNHDT and CDR2 YYDKIL. The CDR3 bases that were read are TGTGCTAGCAGTAGCCGGGACACAGCAAACACA. This encodes CASSSRDTANT. The CDR3 in full is CASSSRDTANTEVFF. Full variable domain (missing parts from reference TRBV17 and TRBJ1-1): DTTVKQNPRYKLARVGKPVNLICSQTMNHDTMYWYQKKPNQAPKLLLFYYDKILNREADTFEKFQSSRPNNSFCSLYIGSAGLEYSAMYLCASSSRDTANTEVFFGKGTRLTVV.

This clone has a handful of counts. Mouse gene names apply. The sample holds other DNA sequences that translate to the same CDR3. The CDR3 loop is CASSELGGYAEQFF. The CDR3 DNA, read in part, is TGTGCCAGCAGTGAACTGGGGGGCTATGCT. The rearrangement joins TRBV13-1 to TRBJ2-1; 9 bases agree with TRBD2. Sequencing ends 4 residues short of the CDR3 end; the germline J gene provides the rest. V trimming: 2 bases; J trimming: 3 bases; junction bases outside the gene matches: 0. Per germline, CDR1 NSHNY and CDR2 SYGAGN. This CDR3 is 14 amino acids long.

This clone was found a few times. Gene names follow the mouse nomenclature. The read terminates 4 residues ahead of where the CDR3 ends, so the germline J gene completes it. The chain is built from TRBV19 and TRBJ2-7, with TRBD2 matching 8 bases. This CDR3 is built from 15 residues. J was trimmed by 0 bases and V by 3 bases; bases with no gene match: 5. CDR1 is FNHDT, CDR2 SITEND, per germline (reference sequence). CDR3 DNA (partial): TGTGCCAGCAGTACCTCGGACTGGGTCTCCTAT. It specifies CASSTSDWVSY. The whole CDR3 is CASSTSDWVSYEQYF.

The sample holds a few counts of this clone. Gene labels here are mouse ones. The observed sequence ends 4 residues before the CDR3 terminus, with the missing tail filled in from the germline J gene. The chain couples TRBV13-1 to TRBJ2-3; perhaps TRBD1 as D (6 bases). The germline gives CDR1 NSHNY, CDR2 SYGAGN. Trimming cost V 5 bases and J 0 bases, with 13 bases left between them. The length of the CDR3 is 15 residues. The covered CDR3 bases are TGTGCCAGCAGCTCCGGGACATCTAGTGCAGAA. Its protein product is CASSSGTSSAE. The full CDR3 sequence reads CASSSGTSSAETLYF.